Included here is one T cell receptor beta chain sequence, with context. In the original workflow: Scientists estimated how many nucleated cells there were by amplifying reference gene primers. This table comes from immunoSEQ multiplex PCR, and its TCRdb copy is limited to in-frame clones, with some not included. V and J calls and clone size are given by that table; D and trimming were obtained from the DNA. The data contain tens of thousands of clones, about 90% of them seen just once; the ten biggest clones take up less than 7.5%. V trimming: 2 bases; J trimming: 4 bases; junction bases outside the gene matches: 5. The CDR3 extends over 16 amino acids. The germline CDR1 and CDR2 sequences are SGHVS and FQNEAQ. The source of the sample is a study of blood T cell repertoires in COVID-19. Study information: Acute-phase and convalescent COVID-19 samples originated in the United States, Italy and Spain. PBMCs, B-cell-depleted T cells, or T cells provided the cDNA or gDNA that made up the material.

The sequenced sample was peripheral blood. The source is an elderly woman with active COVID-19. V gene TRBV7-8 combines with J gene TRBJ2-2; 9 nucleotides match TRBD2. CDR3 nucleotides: TGTGCCAGCAGCTTAATAGCGGGGGCGGGCACCGGGGAGCTGTTTTTT. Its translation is CASSLIAGAGTGELFF. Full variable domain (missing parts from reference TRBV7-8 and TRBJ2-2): GAGVSQSPRYKVAKRGQDVALRCDPISGHVSLFWYQQALGQGPEFLTYFQNEAQLDKSGLPSDRFFAERPEGSVSTLKIQRTQQEDSAVYLCASSLIAGAGTGELFFGEGSRLTVL.